The 21 T cell receptor beta chains below come from one sample, sequenced in a study of control samples from healthy donors and cancer patients. Only in-frame clones appear in the TCRdb table, and some are missing; sequencing was by immunoSEQ multiplex PCR. This sample has about 51,000 clones, with roughly 80% found just once. Sequencing was carried out using blood. The receptor set was obtained from a man aged 70-80 years in good health.

This CDR3 reads CASSYGTVAGNTQYF. CDR3 in DNA: TGTGCCAGCAGCTACGGGACAGTGGCAGGGAATACGCAGTATTTT. The chain couples TRBV6-6 to TRBJ2-3; 7 bases match TRBD1. The germline gives CDR1 MNHNY, CDR2 SVGAGI (reference sequence). CDR3 length equals 15 residues. The trim removed 6 bases at V and 7 bases at J, leaving 13 bases unmatched.

The rearrangement uses TRBV6-1 and TRBJ1-1; D is possibly TRBD1 (6 bases). CDR1 and CDR2 (germline): MNHNS, SASEGT. Trimming shortened V by 0 bases and J by 6 bases, and 11 bases separated the two germline ends. CDR3 length: 14 amino acids. CDR3 protein: CASSEASGASEAFF. In nucleotides, the CDR3 is TGTGCCAGCAGTGAAGCGTCGGGGGCCTCTGAAGCTTTCTTT.

J is TRBJ2-5 and V is TRBV7-2; D is possibly TRBD2 (7 bases). The CDR3 loop spans 14 amino acids. The germline gives CDR1 SGHTA, CDR2 FQGNSA. Trimming removed 8 bases from V and 0 bases from J, with 13 bases in between. CDR3: CASRRGGNQETQYF. CDR3 nucleotide sequence: TGTGCCAGCCGTAGGGGGGGGAACCAAGAGACCCAGTACTTC. Supplemented by reference TRBV7-2 and TRBJ2-5, the full variable domain reads GAGVSQSPSNKVTEKGKDVELRCDPISGHTALYWYRQSLGQGLEFLIYFQGNSAPDKSGLPSDRFSAERTGGSVSTLTIQRTQQEDSAVYLCASRRGGNQETQYFGPGTRLLVL.

This chain links TRBV11-1 with TRBJ2-5, with D hard to call. V was cut by 1 base and J by 5 bases, with 11 bases left in between. The CDR3 contains 14 residues. Germline loops: CDR1 SGHAT, CDR2 FQDESV (reference sequence). CDR3 protein: CASSLGWGYETQYF. CDR3 DNA sequence: TGTGCCAGCAGCTTAGGCTGGGGATACGAGACCCAGTACTTC.

This clone came up a few times. The chain couples TRBV5-4 to TRBJ2-7, with 8 bases lining up with TRBD2. Trimming at V came to 0 bases and at J to 0 bases, leaving 8 bases not matched to a gene. Germline V lookup: CDR1 SGHNT, CDR2 YYREEE (reference sequence). The CDR3 consists of 17 residues. CDR3 in DNA: TGTGCCAGCAGCTTGGCCCCTATAGCGGGGTTCTCCTACGAGCAGTACTTC. It yields the protein CASSLAPIAGFSYEQYF.

The chain recombines TRBV28 with TRBJ2-3; D is unclear. CDR1 and CDR2 (germline): MDHEN, SYDVKM. The CDR3 is made up of 15 amino acids. V was clipped by 6 bases and J by 2 bases, with 15 bases between them. DNA for the CDR3: TGTGCCAGCAGCCCTGCGGTGGCTCCCACAGATACGCAGTATTTT. Its protein is CASSPAVAPTDTQYF.

The chain combines TRBV5-8 with TRBJ2-7, with D unclear. CDR3 size: 12 residues. Trimming removed 6 bases from V and 4 bases from J, with 11 bases in between. Germline V gives CDR1 SGHTS, CDR2 YDEGEE. In DNA, the CDR3 is TGTGCCAGCACCTACATCTATTACGAGCAGTACTTC. Translated, it gives CASTYIYYEQYF.

The chain carries TRBV21-1 and TRBJ2-3; the DNA was not used to check the table's D call, TRBD1. TRBV21-1 represents a pseudogene. The length of the CDR3 is 17 residues. CDR3 coding DNA: TGTGCCAGCAGCAAAGGGAGGTTAGGGGGTCGGTTAGATACGCAGTATTTT. Protein product: CASSKGRLGGRLDTQYF.

The chain uses TRBV28 and TRBJ1-1, with D maybe TRBD1 (6 bases). V shed 1 base and J shed 6 bases, with 18 bases lying between them. The CDR3 is made up of 16 amino acids. Germline loops: CDR1 MDHEN, CDR2 SYDVKM. CDR3 in DNA: TGTGCCAGCAGTTTATCCTTCGGTGGGGGGGGCGCTGAAGCTTTCTTT. Translating it yields CASSLSFGGGGAEAFF.

The chain employs TRBV15 and TRBJ1-4; D remains unclear. Germline V gene data show CDR1 as LNHNV and CDR2 as YYDKDF (reference sequence). The CDR3 runs 16 residues. Trimming removed 0 bases at V and 5 bases at J, with 13 bases between. This chain's CDR3 is CATSRDISSSNEKLFF. CDR3 DNA sequence: TGTGCCACCAGCAGAGATATCTCGAGTTCGAATGAAAAACTGTTTTTT.

The V and J genes are TRBV24-1 and TRBJ2-1; possibly TRBD1 for D (5 bases). CDR1 KGHDR and CDR2 SFDVKD come from the germline V gene. The CDR3 contains 16 residues. Trimming left V 4 bases short and J 9 bases short, with 21 bases between. The CDR3 spells CATSDLQDARPGEQFF. Here the CDR3 DNA reads TGTGCCACCAGTGACCTACAGGACGCTCGGCCGGGTGAGCAGTTCTTC.

The chain has TRBV5-6 and TRBJ2-5; 9 bases fit TRBD2. The CDR3 covers 17 residues. Germline V gives CDR1 SGHDT, CDR2 YYEEEE. Unmatched junction bases numbered 15, after V lost 0 bases and J lost 9 bases. The CDR3 coding sequence is TGTGCCAGCAGCTTGGTTGCTAGCGGGGTCGAGCGATGGGCCCAGTACTTC. It encodes CASSLVASGVERWAQYF.

The chain uses TRBV5-1 and TRBJ2-7, with TRBD1 matching 11 bases. The V gene end was trimmed by 6 bases and the J gene end by 5 bases; junction bases not matched to a gene: 7. Per the germline V gene, CDR1 is SGHRS and CDR2 is YFSETQ. The CDR3 is 14 residues long. CDR3 protein: CASTAGTGGHEQYF. The CDR3, as DNA: TGCGCCAGCACGGCCGGGACAGGGGGTCACGAGCAGTACTTC. Variable domain in full (rest from reference TRBV5-1 and TRBJ2-7): KAGVTQTPRYLIKTRGQQVTLSCSPISGHRSVSWYQQTPGQGLQFLFEYFSETQRNKGNFPGRFSGRQFSNSRSEMNVSTLELGDSALYLCASTAGTGGHEQYFGPGTRLTVT.

The chain joins TRBV30 to TRBJ1-6; D uncertain. The V and J ends lost 0 bases and 9 bases respectively, with 9 bases between them. CDR3 size: 13 residues. CDR1 and CDR2 from the germline V gene are GTSNPN and SVGIG (reference sequence). The DNA for the CDR3 is TGTGCCTGGAGTGTACAGAACATTTCACCCCTCCACTTT. Its protein product is CAWSVQNISPLHF. Drawing the rest from reference TRBV30 and TRBJ1-6, the complete variable domain is SQTIHQWPATLVQPVGSPLSLECTVEGTSNPNLYWYRQAAGRGLQLLFYSVGIGQISSEVPQNLSASRPQDRQFILSSKKLLLSDSGFYLCAWSVQNISPLHFGNGTRLTVT.

This clone was seen only once. The chain has TRBV27 and TRBJ1-6, with 7 bases matching TRBD1. Per the germline V gene, CDR1 is MNHEY and CDR2 is SMNVEV (reference sequence). The CDR3 consists of 20 residues. V shed 5 bases, J shed 0 bases, and the junction held 16 bases outside the gene matches. In DNA, the CDR3 is TGTGCCAGCAGTATCGCGACAGGGCTAAAAATTGGCTCCTATAATTCACCCCTCCACTTT. It is translated as CASSIATGLKIGSYNSPLHF.

The chain links TRBV27 to TRBJ1-2; TRBD1 matches 7 bases. Germline values: CDR1 MNHEY, CDR2 SMNVEV (reference sequence). The CDR3 extends over 15 amino acids. J gave up 8 bases and V 1 base, and 10 bases lay outside the gene matches. The CDR3 is CASSLLAGGGGGYTF. DNA for the CDR3: TGTGCCAGCAGTTTATTGGCAGGGGGAGGTGGAGGCTACACCTTC.

The V and J genes are TRBV3-1 (or the pseudogene TRBV3-2) and TRBJ1-1; D perhaps matches TRBD1 (5 bases). V was cut by 1 base and J by 5 bases, with 14 bases left in between. The CDR3 totals 15 residues. CDR1 LGHDT and CDR2 YNNKEL come from the germline V gene (reference sequence). In DNA, the CDR3 is TGTGCCAGCAGCCAAGTCGGGGGGTATCGGACTGAAGCTTTCTTT. Translated: CASSQVGGYRTEAFF.

In its sample, this clone was seen once. The V gene is TRBV18, the J gene TRBJ1-1; D unresolved. The germline CDR1 and CDR2 sequences are KGHSH and LQKENI. With 2 bases removed from V and 3 bases from J, the gap between germline ends came to 16 bases. CDR3 length equals 16 residues. The CDR3 nucleotides are TGTGCCAGCTCACCATGGAGGCGGACGACTCACACTGAAGCTTTCTTT. Protein: CASSPWRRTTHTEAFF.

V is TRBV5-1 and J is TRBJ1-2, with TRBD1 identical over 9 bases. From germline, CDR1 is SGHRS and CDR2 YFSETQ. This CDR3 spans 14 amino acids. V lost 0 bases and J lost 8; bases outside the gene matches: 5. The CDR3: CASSLGTGEGGYTF. In DNA form, the CDR3 reads TGCGCCAGCAGCTTGGGGACAGGGGAAGGCGGCTACACCTTC.

CDR3 sequence reads: CASKGMNTEAFF. Written as DNA, the CDR3 is TGTGCCAGTAAAGGCATGAACACTGAAGCTTTCTTT. The V call is TRBV19, the J call TRBJ1-1; D is undetermined. The germline V and J ends were trimmed by 7 bases and 0 bases, with 6 bases remaining between them. CDR1 is LNHDA and CDR2 is SQIVND in the germline V gene (reference sequence). The CDR3 runs to 12 residues.

The chain couples TRBV12-3 or TRBV12-4 to TRBJ2-7; weak D call: TRBD1 (5 bases). CDR3 length: 12 residues. V lost 5 bases and J lost 1, with 6 bases in between. CDR3 amino acids: CASSDRSYEQYF. DNA for the CDR3: TGTGCCAGCAGTGACAGATCCTACGAGCAGTACTTC.